This T cell receptor beta chain was recorded in a study of cytomegalovirus exposure and HLA in healthy donors. Regarding the study as a whole: Some TCR beta chains (around 160 of them) were listed as cytomegalovirus-associated.

Using immunoSEQ multiplex PCR, the repertoire was profiled, and TCRdb retains in-frame clones only, with some absent. The table shows around 300,000 clones, with approximately 86% occurring only once. As to this clone: Its antigen is still unknown.

The sequencing sample was made of PBMCs. This receptor was identified in a woman under 30 in good health and CMV-seronegative.

CDR3: CASSFNSNYGYTF. The CDR3 nucleotides are TGTGCCAGCAGCTTTAACAGTAACTATGGCTACACCTTC. The gene calls are TRBV7-9 and TRBJ1-2; the D is unclear. The CDR3 spans 13 residues. The V end lost 3 bases, the J end lost 1 base, and 6 bases lay between the germline ends. Germline V gene lookup returns CDR1 SEHNR and CDR2 FQNEAQ (reference sequence).